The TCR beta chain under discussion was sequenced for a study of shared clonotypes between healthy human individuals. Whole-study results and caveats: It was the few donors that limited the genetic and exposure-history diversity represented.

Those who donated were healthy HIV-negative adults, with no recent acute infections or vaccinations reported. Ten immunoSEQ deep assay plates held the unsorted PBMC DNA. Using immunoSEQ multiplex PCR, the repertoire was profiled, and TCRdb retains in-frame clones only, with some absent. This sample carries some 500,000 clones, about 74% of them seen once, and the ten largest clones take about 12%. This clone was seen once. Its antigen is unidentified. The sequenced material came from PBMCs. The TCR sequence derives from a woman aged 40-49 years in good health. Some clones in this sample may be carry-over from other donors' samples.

This CDR3 is CASSNSGFTDTQYF. As DNA, the CDR3 is TGTGCCAGTAGTAATAGCGGTTTCACAGATACGCAGTATTTT. This rearrangement joins TRBV19 to TRBJ2-3; D is possibly TRBD2 (6 bases). Trimming removed 4 bases from V and 2 bases from J, with 10 bases in between. From germline, CDR1 is LNHDA and CDR2 SQIVND (reference sequence). The length of the CDR3 is 14 residues.